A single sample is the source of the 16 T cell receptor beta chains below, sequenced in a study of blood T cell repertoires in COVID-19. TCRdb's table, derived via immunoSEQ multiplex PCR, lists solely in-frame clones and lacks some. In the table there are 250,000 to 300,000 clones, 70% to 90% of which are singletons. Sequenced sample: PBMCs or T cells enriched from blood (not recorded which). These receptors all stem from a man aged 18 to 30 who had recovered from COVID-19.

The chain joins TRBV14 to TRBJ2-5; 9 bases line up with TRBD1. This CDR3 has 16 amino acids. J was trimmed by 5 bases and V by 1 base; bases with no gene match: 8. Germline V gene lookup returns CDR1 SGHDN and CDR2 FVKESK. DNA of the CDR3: TGTGCCAGCAGCCAAGGATGGGACAGGGATTGGGAGACCCAGTACTTC. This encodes CASSQGWDRDWETQYF.

The CDR3, as DNA: TGTGCCAGCAAGGCGAAGCGGGAGGGTCTCCTCGAGCAGTACTTC. Amino acids: CASKAKREGLLEQYF. The V gene is TRBV2, the J gene TRBJ2-7; TRBD2 matches at 10 bases. This CDR3 comprises 15 residues. Germline V CDR1 and CDR2: SNHLY, FYNNEI. With 7 bases clipped from V and 6 bases from J, the junction kept 12 bases outside the gene matches.

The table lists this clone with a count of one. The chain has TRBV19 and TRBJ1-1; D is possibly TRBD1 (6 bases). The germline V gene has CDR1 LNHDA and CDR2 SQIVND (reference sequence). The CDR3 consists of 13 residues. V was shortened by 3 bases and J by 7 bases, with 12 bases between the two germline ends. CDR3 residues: CASSIQGTIEAFF. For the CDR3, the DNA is TGTGCCAGTAGTATCCAGGGGACCATTGAAGCTTTCTTT.

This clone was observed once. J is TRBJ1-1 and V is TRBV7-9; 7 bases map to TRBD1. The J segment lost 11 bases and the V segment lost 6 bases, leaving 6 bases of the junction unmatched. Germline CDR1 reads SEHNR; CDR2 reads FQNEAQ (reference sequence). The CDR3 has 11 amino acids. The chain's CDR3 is CASSRTGDAFF. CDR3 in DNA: TGTGCCAGCAGTCGTACAGGGGACGCTTTCTTT.

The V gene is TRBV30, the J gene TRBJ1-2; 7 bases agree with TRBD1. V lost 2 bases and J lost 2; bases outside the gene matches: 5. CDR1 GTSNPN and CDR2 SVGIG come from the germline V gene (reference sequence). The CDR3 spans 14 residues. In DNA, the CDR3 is TGTGCCTGGAGTAGGGACAGCGGGAACTATGGCTACACCTTC. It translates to CAWSRDSGNYGYTF.

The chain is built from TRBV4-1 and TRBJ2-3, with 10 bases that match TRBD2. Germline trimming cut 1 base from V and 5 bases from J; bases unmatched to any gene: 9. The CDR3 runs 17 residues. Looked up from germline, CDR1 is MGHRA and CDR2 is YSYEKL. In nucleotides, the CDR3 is TGCGCCAGCAGCCAAGTGGGGGCTAGCGGGAGAGAAGATACGCAGTATTTT. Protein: CASSQVGASGREDTQYF.

The CDR3 region is CASSPQAGNEKLFF. In DNA, the CDR3 is TGTGCCAGCAGCCCTCAGGCGGGAAATGAAAAACTGTTTTTT. This sequence joins TRBV7-9 and TRBJ1-4; unclear D gene. This CDR3 has 14 amino acids. V gave up 5 bases and J gave up 5 bases, with 12 bases separating them. Germline V CDR1 and CDR2: SEHNR, FQNEAQ (reference sequence). Combining the CDR3 with reference TRBV7-9 and TRBJ1-4 gives the whole variable domain DTGVSQNPRHKITKRGQNVTFRCDPISEHNRLYWYRQTLGQGPEFLTYFQNEAQLEKSRLLSDRFSAERPKGSFSTLEIQRTEQGDSAMYLCASSPQAGNEKLFFGSGTQLSVL.

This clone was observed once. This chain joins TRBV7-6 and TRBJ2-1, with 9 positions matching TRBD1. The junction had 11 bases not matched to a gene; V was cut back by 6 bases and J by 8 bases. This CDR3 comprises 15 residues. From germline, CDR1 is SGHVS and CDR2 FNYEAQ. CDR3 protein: CASSLGGTGTYEQFF. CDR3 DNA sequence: TGTGCCAGCAGTCTAGGGGGGACAGGGACTTATGAGCAGTTCTTC.

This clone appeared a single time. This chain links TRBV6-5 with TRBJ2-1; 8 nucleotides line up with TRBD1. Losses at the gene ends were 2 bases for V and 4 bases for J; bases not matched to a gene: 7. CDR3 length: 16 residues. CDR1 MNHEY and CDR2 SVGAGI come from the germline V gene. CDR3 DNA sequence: TGTGCCAGCAGTTACCCCCGGGACAGGAAATACAATGAGCAGTTCTTC. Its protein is CASSYPRDRKYNEQFF.

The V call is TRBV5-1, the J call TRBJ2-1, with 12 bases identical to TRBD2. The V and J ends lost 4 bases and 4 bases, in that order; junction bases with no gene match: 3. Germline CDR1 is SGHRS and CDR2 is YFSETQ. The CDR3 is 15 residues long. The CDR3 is CASSMTSGGYNEQFF. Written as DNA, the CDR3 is TGCGCCAGCAGCATGACTAGCGGGGGTTACAATGAGCAGTTCTTC. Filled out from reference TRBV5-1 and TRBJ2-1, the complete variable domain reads KAGVTQTPRYLIKTRGQQVTLSCSPISGHRSVSWYQQTPGQGLQFLFEYFSETQRNKGNFPGRFSGRQFSNSRSEMNVSTLELGDSALYLCASSMTSGGYNEQFFGPGTRLTVL.

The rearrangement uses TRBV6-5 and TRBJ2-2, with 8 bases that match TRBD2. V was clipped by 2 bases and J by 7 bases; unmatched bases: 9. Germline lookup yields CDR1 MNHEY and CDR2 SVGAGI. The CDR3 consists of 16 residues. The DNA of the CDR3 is TGTGCCAGCAGTTACGTCCCGGGGGGGACGGTCGGGGAGCTGTTTTTT. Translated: CASSYVPGGTVGELFF.

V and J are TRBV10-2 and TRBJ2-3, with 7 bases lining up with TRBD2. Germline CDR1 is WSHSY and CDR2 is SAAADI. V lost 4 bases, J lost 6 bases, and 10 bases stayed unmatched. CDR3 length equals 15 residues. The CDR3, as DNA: TGCGCCAGCAGTGTGGATCGCGGGAGATCCGATACGCAGTATTTT. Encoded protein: CASSVDRGRSDTQYF.

For the CDR3, the DNA is TGTGCCAGCAGCTTTGAGTGGACAGGATTCCAAGAGACCCAGTACTTC. Translated, it gives CASSFEWTGFQETQYF. The chain links TRBV7-2 to TRBJ2-5; 7 positions agree with TRBD1. Germline trimming cut 3 bases from V and 1 base from J; bases unmatched to any gene: 8. This CDR3 spans 16 amino acids. Per germline, CDR1 SGHTA and CDR2 FQGNSA.

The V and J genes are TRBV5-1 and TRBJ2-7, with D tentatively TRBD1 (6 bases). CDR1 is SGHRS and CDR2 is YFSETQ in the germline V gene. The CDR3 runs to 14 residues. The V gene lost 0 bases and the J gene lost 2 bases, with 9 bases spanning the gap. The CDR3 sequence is CASSLDRETYEQYF. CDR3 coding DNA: TGCGCCAGCAGCTTGGACAGGGAAACCTACGAGCAGTACTTC.

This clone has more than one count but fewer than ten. Here the CDR3 reads CAWSVTGGNLHF. The CDR3 DNA is TGTGCCTGGAGTGTGACAGGGGGTAACCTCCACTTT. The chain employs TRBV30 and TRBJ1-6; 9 bases line up with TRBD1. This CDR3 is built from 12 residues. The trim removed 0 bases at V and 15 bases at J, leaving 3 bases unmatched. Germline values: CDR1 GTSNPN, CDR2 SVGIG (reference sequence). Supplemented by reference TRBV30 and TRBJ1-6, the full variable domain reads SQTIHQWPATLVQPVGSPLSLECTVEGTSNPNLYWYRQAAGRGLQLLFYSVGIGQISSEVPQNLSASRPQDRQFILSSKKLLLSDSGFYLCAWSVTGGNLHFGNGTRLTVT.

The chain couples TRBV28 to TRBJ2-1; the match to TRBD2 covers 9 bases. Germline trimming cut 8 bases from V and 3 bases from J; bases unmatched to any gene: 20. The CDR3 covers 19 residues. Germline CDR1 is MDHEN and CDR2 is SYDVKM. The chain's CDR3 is CASQFWGGRALEVYNEQFF. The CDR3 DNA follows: TGTGCCAGCCAATTTTGGGGCGGGAGGGCCCTCGAGGTCTACAATGAGCAGTTCTTC.